One and the same sample provided the 2 T cell receptor beta chains below, sequenced in a study of blood T cell repertoires in COVID-19. Data came from immunoSEQ multiplex PCR; TCRdb stores just in-frame clones and leaves some out. The sample carries 35,000 to 45,000 clones, around four fifths recorded once. What was sequenced was peripheral blood. The source is a human donor in a cohort sampled during active or convalescent COVID-19. The donor label of this sample is uncertain.

The chain joins TRBV7-6 to TRBJ1-6; 7 nucleotides align to TRBD1. This CDR3 is 15 amino acids long. Germline CDR1 is SGHVS and CDR2 is FNYEAQ. V shed 1 base and J 7 bases; nucleotides not matched to a gene: 4. The DNA of the CDR3 is TGTGCCAGCAGCTTAGAGGGACAGAAAAATTCACCCCTCCACTTT. Amino acid sequence: CASSLEGQKNSPLHF.

V is TRBV11-2 and J is TRBJ2-7; D may be TRBD1 (5 bases). Germline CDR1 SGHAT, CDR2 FQNNGV. V was trimmed by 0 bases and J by 5 bases, leaving 8 bases between them. The CDR3 spans 13 residues. The CDR3 sequence: CASSLDRADEQYF. CDR3 nucleotides: TGTGCCAGCAGCTTAGACAGGGCCGACGAGCAGTACTTC.